This passage covers 20 T cell receptor beta chains from one sample sequenced in a study of blood T cell repertoires in COVID-19 (dated by TCRdb to 2019 to 2021). The protocol used for the library was the immunoSEQ multiplex PCR assay. The table was pulled from immuneACCESS by TCRdb, which kept in-frame rearrangements only. Such tables lose some clones; where checked, under half of the loss comes from unresolved V genes, and the rest has no known cause. The sample table records roughly 150,000 clones; 80% of these occur just once. The biggest ten clones account for less than 5.5% of the sample. The sequencing input was peripheral blood. The receptors here all came from a woman aged 50 to 60 with acute or convalescent COVID-19.

The chain has TRBV13 and TRBJ1-1; TRBD1 aligns across 7 bases. Germline V gene lookup returns CDR1 PRHDT and CDR2 FYEKMQ (reference sequence). V gave up 2 bases and J gave up 0 bases; unmatched junction bases: 12. This CDR3 is built from 18 residues. This CDR3 is CASSLITLAGQLNTEAFF. The CDR3 nucleotides are TGTGCCAGCAGCTTAATAACGTTAGCGGGACAGTTGAACACTGAAGCTTTCTTT.

The chain has TRBV7-9 and TRBJ1-2, with 8 bases matching TRBD1. The CDR3 runs to 15 residues. J lost 4 bases, V lost 1 base, and 5 bases had no gene match. In germline, CDR1 is SEHNR, CDR2 FQNEAQ (reference sequence). This CDR3 reads CASSLGQGRTYGYTF. CDR3 in DNA: TGTGCCAGCAGCTTAGGACAGGGGCGCACCTATGGCTACACCTTC.

The chain is built from TRBV5-6 and TRBJ1-3; D unclear. The CDR3 spans 13 residues. Germline values: CDR1 SGHDT, CDR2 YYEEEE. With 7 bases removed from V and 0 bases from J, the gap between germline ends came to 8 bases. CDR3 nucleotides: TGTGCCAGCGGTCCGGTCTCTGGAAACACCATATATTTT. Its protein product is CASGPVSGNTIYF.

The gene calls are TRBV7-5 and TRBJ1-2; the table calls TRBD1, which could not be checked here. TRBV7-5 is an annotated pseudogene. The CDR3 sequence is 15 residues long. In DNA form, the CDR3 reads TGTGCCAGAAGCTCGGAAGGGACAGACCCCTATGGCTACACCTTC. Its translation is CARSSEGTDPYGYTF.

V is TRBV28 and J is TRBJ2-7; D perhaps matches TRBD1 (5 bases). CDR1 and CDR2 from the germline V gene are MDHEN and SYDVKM. V dropped 5 bases and J dropped 3 bases, with 14 bases sitting between them. This CDR3 has 14 residues. CDR3 nucleotides: TGTGCCAGCAGTCCTCAGGGTGGGAACTACGAGCAGTACTTC. It is translated as CASSPQGGNYEQYF.

The chain employs TRBV24-1 and TRBJ1-1, with no clear D. Per the germline V gene, CDR1 is KGHDR and CDR2 is SFDVKD. V shed 2 bases and J shed 3 bases, with 3 bases lying between them. The CDR3 contains 12 residues. The CDR3 is CATSDSDTEAFF. For the CDR3, the DNA is TGTGCCACCAGTGATTCTGACACTGAAGCTTTCTTT.

This chain joins TRBV19 and TRBJ1-5; 8 bases line up with TRBD1. V lost 6 bases to trimming and J lost 4 bases; unmatched junction nucleotides: 5. Per the germline V gene, CDR1 is LNHDA and CDR2 is SQIVND (reference sequence). The CDR3 runs 14 residues. CDR3 in amino acids: CASSRTGQNQPQHF. CDR3 DNA sequence: TGTGCCAGTAGCAGGACAGGGCAAAATCAGCCCCAGCATTTT.

The V gene is TRBV27, the J gene TRBJ1-5; possibly TRBD1 for D (5 bases). Germline CDR1 and CDR2: MNHEY and SMNVEV (reference sequence). This CDR3 spans 14 amino acids. Trimming took off 5 bases at V and 10 bases at J, with 18 bases between the two ends. This CDR3 reads CASSRGTMDVPQHF. CDR3 DNA sequence: TGTGCCAGCAGTAGGGGCACGATGGACGTACCCCAGCATTTT.

The rearrangement uses TRBV6-1 and TRBJ1-3; a weak D match, TRBD1 (6 bases). Germline CDR1 and CDR2: MNHNS and SASEGT. V was shortened by 0 bases and J by 11 bases, with 14 bases between the two germline ends. The CDR3 sequence is 14 residues long. The CDR3 region has the DNA TGTGCCAGCAGTGAAGCGCTTCTGGACAGAGCCATATATTTT. Amino acids: CASSEALLDRAIYF.

The rearrangement links TRBV4-3 to TRBJ1-3, with TRBD1 as a possible D gene (5 bases). The CDR3 is made up of 15 amino acids. Trimming shortened V by 5 bases and J by 4 bases, and 15 bases separated the two germline ends. From germline, CDR1 is LGHNA and CDR2 YSLEER. CDR3 nucleotides: TGCGCCAGCAGCTCCGAAGGGGTTGCCGGAAACACCATATATTTT. It codes for CASSSEGVAGNTIYF.

V and J are TRBV7-2 and TRBJ1-6; 7 positions match TRBD1. Per germline, CDR1 SGHTA and CDR2 FQGNSA. V was pared by 0 bases and J by 6 bases, with 5 bases of the junction left unmatched. The CDR3 consists of 16 residues. CDR3 nucleotide sequence: TGTGCCAGCAGCTTAGCGTCCGGGACAGCTAATTCACCCCTCCACTTT. Translation gives CASSLASGTANSPLHF.

The gene calls are TRBV10-3 and TRBJ2-2, with TRBD2 identical over 7 bases. The V and J ends lost 0 bases and 5 bases, in that order; junction bases with no gene match: 12. Germline CDR1 is ENHRY and CDR2 is SYGVKD. The CDR3 contains 18 residues. The CDR3: CAISESYANPGGTGELFF. The CDR3 coding sequence is TGTGCCATCAGTGAGTCGTACGCGAATCCCGGGGGGACCGGGGAGCTGTTTTTT.

The chain carries TRBV3-1 (or the pseudogene TRBV3-2) and TRBJ1-2; 7 nucleotides match TRBD1. The CDR3 has 13 amino acids. Unmatched junction bases numbered 7, after V lost 6 bases and J lost 6 bases. CDR1 and CDR2 (germline): LGHDT, YNNKEL (reference sequence). The CDR3 DNA reads TGTGCCAGCAGGCACGGACAGGTCGATGGCTACACCTTC. The encoded protein is CASRHGQVDGYTF.

V and J are TRBV4-2 and TRBJ1-2; TRBD1 aligns across 9 bases. Germline lookup yields CDR1 LGHNA and CDR2 YNFKEQ. The CDR3 consists of 15 residues. Unmatched junction bases numbered 10, after V lost 4 bases and J lost 7 bases. CDR3 nucleotides: TGTGCCAGCAGCCCCCGAGCGGGGACAGGGTCTGGCTACACCTTC. Protein product: CASSPRAGTGSGYTF.

This sequence joins TRBV11-3 and TRBJ1-2; TRBD1 matches at 9 bases. Germline lookup yields CDR1 SGHNT and CDR2 YENEEA. This CDR3 comprises 13 residues. J gave up 8 bases and V 5 bases, and 6 bases lay outside the gene matches. The CDR3 loop is CASSEGTGRGYTF. The CDR3 DNA is TGTGCCAGCAGCGAAGGGACAGGGAGAGGCTACACCTTC.

CDR3 nucleotides: TGCGCCAGCAGCACCGTCCCGGGACAGGGGGCAAATGAAAAACTGTTTTTT. This encodes CASSTVPGQGANEKLFF. The genes are TRBV5-1 and TRBJ1-4; TRBD1 agrees at 12 bases. V was pared by 4 bases and J by 5 bases, with 9 bases of the junction left unmatched. This CDR3 has 17 residues. CDR1 is SGHRS, CDR2 YFSETQ, per germline.

As for this clone: Different DNA sequences within this sample yield the same CDR3. The chain links TRBV11-2 to TRBJ1-1; D remains ambiguous. V lost 3 bases to trimming and J lost 3 bases, with 8 bases between them. Germline V gives CDR1 SGHAT, CDR2 FQNNGV. The CDR3 spans 13 residues. CDR3 sequence reads: CASSFGEDTEAFF. The DNA for the CDR3 is TGTGCCAGCAGCTTTGGGGAGGACACTGAAGCTTTCTTT. Full variable domain (remainder filled in from reference TRBV11-2 and TRBJ1-1): EAGVAQSPRYKIIEKRQSVAFWCNPISGHATLYWYQQILGQGPKLLIQFQNNGVVDDSQLPKDRFSAERLKGVDSTLKIQPAKLEDSAVYLCASSFGEDTEAFFGQGTRLTVV.

This clone was observed once. The chain combines TRBV4-1 with TRBJ1-1; TRBD1 is a possible D gene (5 bases). Germline CDR1 is MGHRA and CDR2 is YSYEKL. The CDR3 contains 13 residues. The ends were cut back, 0 bases at V and 11 bases at J, with 13 bases in the middle. CDR3 nucleotide sequence: TGCGCCAGCAGCCAAGATGGGGCAGGGTCGGCTTTCTTT. It specifies CASSQDGAGSAFF.

This clone was recorded once. For the CDR3, the DNA is TGTGCCAGCAGCCTTCCCAGCGGGGGGGCCTACAATGAGCAGTTCTTC. Translated: CASSLPSGGAYNEQFF. The V and J genes are TRBV7-2 and TRBJ2-1; 10 bases are shared with TRBD2. This CDR3 comprises 16 residues. With V trimmed by 5 bases and J by 2 bases, 6 bases remained unmatched. Germline loops: CDR1 SGHTA, CDR2 FQGNSA.

This chain connects TRBV15 to TRBJ1-5; D is undetermined. CDR1 is LNHNV and CDR2 is YYDKDF in the germline V gene (reference sequence). CDR3 length: 17 residues. Trimming took 0 bases from V and 0 from J, leaving 12 bases between them. The DNA for the CDR3 is TGTGCCACCAGCAGAGATCCAAGCCCCTATAGCAATCAGCCCCAGCATTTT. This sequence encodes CATSRDPSPYSNQPQHF.